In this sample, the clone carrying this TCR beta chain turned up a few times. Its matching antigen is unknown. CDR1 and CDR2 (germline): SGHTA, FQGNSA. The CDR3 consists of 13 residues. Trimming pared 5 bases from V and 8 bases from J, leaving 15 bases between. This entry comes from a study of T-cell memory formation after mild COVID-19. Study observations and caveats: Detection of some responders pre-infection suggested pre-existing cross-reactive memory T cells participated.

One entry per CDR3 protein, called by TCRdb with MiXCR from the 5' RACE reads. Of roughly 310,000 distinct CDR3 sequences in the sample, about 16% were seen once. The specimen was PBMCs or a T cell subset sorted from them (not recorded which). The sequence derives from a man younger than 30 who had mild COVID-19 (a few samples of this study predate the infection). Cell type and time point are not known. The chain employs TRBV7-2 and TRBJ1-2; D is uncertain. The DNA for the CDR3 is TGTGCCAGCAGCCGAAGTCCCCCGGGGGGCTACACCTTC. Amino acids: CASSRSPPGGYTF. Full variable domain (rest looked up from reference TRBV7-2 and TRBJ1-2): GAGVSQSPSNKVTEKGKDVELRCDPISGHTALYWYRQSLGQGLEFLIYFQGNSAPDKSGLPSDRFSAERTGGSVSTLTIQRTQQEDSAVYLCASSRSPPGGYTFGSGTRLTVV.